This passage covers 25 T cell receptor beta chains from one sample sequenced in a study of blood T cell repertoires in COVID-19. Generated by immunoSEQ multiplex PCR, the TCRdb table keeps only in-frame clones and is missing some. Of over 100,000 clones detected, just under 90% appear once; the ten largest clones hold around 1.1%. The sequenced sample consisted of peripheral blood. Receptors originate from a human donor in a cohort sampled during active COVID-19.

The CDR3 sequence is CASSLAGTDYGYTF. In nucleotides, the CDR3 is TGCGCCAGCAGCTTGGCAGGGACAGACTATGGCTACACCTTC. The rearrangement uses TRBV5-1 and TRBJ1-2, with 7 bases lining up with TRBD1. Germline values: CDR1 SGHRS, CDR2 YFSETQ. Trimming at V came to 0 bases and at J to 3 bases, leaving 2 bases not matched to a gene. The CDR3 is 14 amino acids.

This chain joins TRBV18 and TRBJ2-1; D is perhaps TRBD1 (6 bases). Trimming took off 1 base at V and 10 bases at J, with 14 bases between the two ends. The CDR3 totals 14 residues. CDR1 KGHSH and CDR2 LQKENI come from the germline V gene. The CDR3 sequence: CASSPRTQGDEQFF. The CDR3 nucleotides are TGTGCCAGCTCACCACGGACACAGGGAGACGAGCAGTTCTTC.

The V and J genes are TRBV19 and TRBJ1-2; D gene ambiguous. The CDR3 consists of 12 residues. The V end was cut by 5 bases, the J end by 6 bases, with 10 bases between. Germline V gene lookup returns CDR1 LNHDA and CDR2 SQIVND (reference sequence). The CDR3 spells CASSPGSHGYTF. The DNA for the CDR3 is TGTGCCAGTAGTCCGGGGAGCCATGGCTACACCTTC.

This clone has just one count. The rearrangement joins TRBV28 to TRBJ2-7, with 7 bases matching TRBD1. Germline CDR1 is MDHEN and CDR2 is SYDVKM. The CDR3 loop spans 14 amino acids. V gave up 8 bases and J gave up 2 bases; unmatched junction bases: 9. In nucleotides, the CDR3 is TGTGCCAGCGACGTGACAGGGAAGCCCTACGAGCAGTACTTC. Its protein is CASDVTGKPYEQYF.

This clone appeared once. V gene TRBV2 combines with J gene TRBJ2-7, with D possibly TRBD2 on 6 matching bases. The V end lost 4 bases, the J end lost 3 bases, and 25 bases lay between the germline ends. Germline V lookup: CDR1 SNHLY, CDR2 FYNNEI. The CDR3 runs to 18 residues. The CDR3 region has the DNA TGTGCCAGCAGTGTATTGATCCCGGGTAGCGGAGCATACTACGAGCAGTACTTC. This sequence encodes CASSVLIPGSGAYYEQYF.

This rearrangement joins TRBV14 to TRBJ1-3, with D maybe TRBD1 (5 bases). V lost 1 base, J lost 7 bases, and 11 bases lay in between. The CDR3 totals 14 residues. CDR1 and CDR2 from the germline V gene are SGHDN and FVKESK. The DNA for the CDR3 is TGTGCCAGCAGCCAAGTGCAGGGATGGAACACCATATATTTT. Translation gives CASSQVQGWNTIYF.

The chain joins TRBV5-6 to TRBJ1-5; 7 nucleotides align to TRBD1. CDR1 SGHDT and CDR2 YYEEEE come from the germline V gene. The V and J ends lost 1 base and 3 bases, in that order; junction bases with no gene match: 16. The CDR3 spans 19 residues. The CDR3: CASSLSTEWAGGINQPQHF. CDR3 bases: TGTGCCAGCAGCTTGTCTACTGAATGGGCAGGGGGGATCAATCAGCCCCAGCATTTT.

The chain combines TRBV28 with TRBJ2-3; D gene unclear. The V gene's germline CDR1 is MDHEN and CDR2 SYDVKM. V was pared by 4 bases and J by 1 base, with 12 bases between. The CDR3 is 15 amino acids. CDR3 loop: CASSSLQQGTDTQYF. CDR3 sequence (DNA): TGTGCCAGCAGTTCCCTACAGCAGGGCACAGATACGCAGTATTTT. The entire variable domain, with the rest obtained from reference TRBV28 and TRBJ2-3, is as follows: DVKVTQSSRYLVKRTGEKVFLECVQDMDHENMFWYRQDPGLGLRLIYFSYDVKMKEKGDIPEGYSVSREKKERFSLILESASTNQTSMYLCASSSLQQGTDTQYFGPGTRLTVL.

The gene calls are TRBV4-1 and TRBJ1-5; D is uncertain. The CDR3 covers 12 residues. Germline loops: CDR1 MGHRA, CDR2 YSYEKL. Trimming cost V 1 base and J 6 bases, with 4 bases left between them. The DNA of the CDR3 is TGCGCCAGCAGCCAAGCCGGTCAGCCCCAGCATTTT. Its translation: CASSQAGQPQHF.

DNA of the CDR3: TGCGCCAGCAGCCCCGGAGGAAGCTCCTACGAGCAGTACTTC. It is translated as CASSPGGSSYEQYF. This chain connects TRBV5-1 to TRBJ2-7, with D tentatively TRBD2 (5 bases). CDR1 and CDR2 from the germline V gene are SGHRS and YFSETQ. V was shortened by 4 bases and J by 0 bases, with 11 bases between the two germline ends. The CDR3 sequence is 14 residues long.

The sample holds a few counts of this clone. This chain joins TRBV2 and TRBJ1-4; D gene unclear. CDR3 length: 14 residues. Trimming removed 4 bases from V and 3 bases from J, with 9 bases in between. Germline CDR1 SNHLY, CDR2 FYNNEI. The CDR3 bases are TGTGCCAGCAGTGGGGAGGTGGCTAATGAAAAACTGTTTTTT. This encodes CASSGEVANEKLFF.

This clone was detected once. V and J are TRBV6-6 and TRBJ1-2, with 8 bases lining up with TRBD1. J was trimmed by 7 bases and V by 5 bases; bases with no gene match: 9. The CDR3 runs to 14 residues. Germline V gene lookup returns CDR1 MNHNY and CDR2 SVGAGI (reference sequence). CDR3 amino acids: CASSTRDRTGGYTF. CDR3 coding DNA: TGTGCCAGCAGTACTAGGGACAGGACGGGTGGCTACACCTTC.

The genes are TRBV5-1 and TRBJ1-5, with 7 bases fitting TRBD1. The V and J ends lost 4 bases and 6 bases, in that order; junction bases with no gene match: 7. The CDR3 length is 14 residues. The germline V gene has CDR1 SGHRS and CDR2 YFSETQ. The CDR3 bases are TGCGCCAGCAGCCCCACAGGGGTGGGTCAGCCCCAGCATTTT. As protein: CASSPTGVGQPQHF.

The CDR3 sequence: CASSSPRLAGGGGSRTDTQYF. The CDR3 DNA is TGTGCCAGCAGCTCACCCAGACTAGCGGGAGGAGGTGGGTCCAGGACAGATACGCAGTATTTT. This chain links TRBV7-8 with TRBJ2-3; 13 positions agree with TRBD2. Germline trimming cut 4 bases from V and 3 bases from J; bases unmatched to any gene: 19. CDR3 length: 21 amino acids. Germline V gene sequence: CDR1 SGHVS, CDR2 FQNEAQ.

The chain couples TRBV9 to TRBJ1-1, with unresolved D. The CDR3 spans 17 residues. Trimming left V 1 base short and J 1 base short, with 17 bases between. Germline V CDR1 and CDR2: SGDLS, YYNGEE. CDR3 nucleotides: TGTGCCAGCAGCGTAAGATCCGGGAGCCCCGGGAACACTGAAGCTTTCTTT. Its translation is CASSVRSGSPGNTEAFF.

This chain connects TRBV6-5 to TRBJ1-5; a possible D gene is TRBD1 (5 bases). Trimming stripped 7 bases from V and 7 bases from J, with 14 bases between. Germline V gene lookup returns CDR1 MNHEY and CDR2 SVGAGI. The CDR3 is 13 amino acids. The CDR3 coding sequence is TGTGCCAGCAACCGGGGGGGGGACCAGCCCCAGCATTTT. It codes for CASNRGGDQPQHF.

The chain couples TRBV6-5 to TRBJ1-1, with a possible D match to TRBD1 (5 bases). Germline loops: CDR1 MNHEY, CDR2 SVGAGI. The CDR3 consists of 14 residues. Deletions cut 0 bases from V and 5 bases from J, with 10 bases between. The chain's CDR3 is CASSYSRKGTEAFF. The CDR3 DNA follows: TGTGCCAGCAGTTACTCGCGGAAGGGGACTGAAGCTTTCTTT.

The chain has TRBV5-4 and TRBJ2-1; 11 bases are a match to TRBD1. CDR1 SGHNT and CDR2 YYREEE come from the germline V gene (reference sequence). The CDR3 is 16 amino acids. V was pared by 2 bases and J by 6 bases, with 7 bases of the junction left unmatched. The CDR3 region has the DNA TGTGCCAGCAGCTTACTAACCGGGACAGGGGGCAATGAGCAGTTCTTC. This gives the protein CASSLLTGTGGNEQFF.

This clone came up once. The CDR3 coding sequence is TGTGCCAGCTCACCAACCGTACAGGGACAAGCTTTCTTT. Translating it yields CASSPTVQGQAFF. The V call is TRBV18, the J call TRBJ1-1; D possibly corresponds to TRBD1 (6 bases). CDR1 and CDR2 from the germline V gene are KGHSH and LQKENI. The CDR3 sequence is 13 residues long. V was trimmed by 2 bases and J by 9 bases, leaving 13 bases between them.

The V gene is TRBV7-8, the J gene TRBJ1-5; D perhaps matches TRBD1 (6 bases). The CDR3 extends over 13 amino acids. CDR1 is SGHVS, CDR2 FQNEAQ, per germline. V lost 7 bases and J lost 5, with 12 bases in between. For the CDR3, the DNA is TGTGCCAGCACCCTAGGGGGGGATCAGCCCCAGCATTTT. It translates to CASTLGGDQPQHF.

The DNA for the CDR3 is TGTGCCAGCAGCCCTCTAGCGGGACAATACAATGAGCAGTTCTTC. Its protein is CASSPLAGQYNEQFF. The genes are TRBV7-2 and TRBJ2-1; 9 bases line up with TRBD2. Trimming took 5 bases from V and 4 from J; bases not matched to a gene: 6. CDR1 SGHTA and CDR2 FQGNSA come from the germline V gene. The CDR3 spans 15 residues.

This sequence joins TRBV5-1 and TRBJ1-6; possibly TRBD1 for D (5 bases). Trimming pared 2 bases from V and 9 bases from J, leaving 15 bases between. The length of the CDR3 is 15 residues. Germline V CDR1 and CDR2: SGHRS, YFSETQ. The CDR3 region is CASSFTDSQGSPLHF. The CDR3 region has the DNA TGCGCCAGCAGCTTCACCGACAGTCAGGGTTCACCCCTCCACTTT.

J is TRBJ1-2 and V is TRBV6-5; 7 bases align to TRBD1. V trimming: 6 bases; J trimming: 3 bases; junction bases outside the gene matches: 7. The CDR3 length is 14 residues. Germline lookup yields CDR1 MNHEY and CDR2 SVGAGI. Here the CDR3 DNA reads TGTGCCAGCAGGGGGACAGTAAAGGACTATGGCTACACCTTC. Translation gives CASRGTVKDYGYTF.

V is TRBV4-2 and J is TRBJ1-6; a possible D gene is TRBD1 (5 bases). CDR3 length: 13 residues. Germline CDR1 LGHNA, CDR2 YNFKEQ. Trimming removed 3 bases at V and 10 bases at J, with 10 bases between. Here the CDR3 reads CASSHGRGSPLHF. CDR3 DNA: TGTGCCAGCAGCCACGGTCGGGGGTCACCCCTCCACTTT.

The chain employs TRBV6-5 and TRBJ2-4; D gene ambiguous. Germline V gene lookup returns CDR1 MNHEY and CDR2 SVGAGI. The V end lost 7 bases, the J end lost 7 bases, and 14 bases lay between the germline ends. The CDR3 consists of 13 residues. The CDR3 reads CASNSGAENIQYF. DNA for the CDR3: TGTGCCAGCAATTCGGGTGCAGAGAACATTCAGTACTTC.